The text below deals with one TCR beta chain. Germline lookup yields CDR1 MNHNS and CDR2 SASEGT. The CDR3 spans 15 residues. Trimming removed 0 bases from V and 3 bases from J, with 12 bases in between. This sample is part of a study of blood T cell repertoires in COVID-19. Here immunoSEQ multiplex PCR was the method, and the copy in TCRdb shows in-frame clones only, minus some. The sample yields 250,000 to 350,000 clones, about 90% seen once. The sample comprised peripheral blood. The clonotype comes from a woman aged 30 to 39 with COVID-19, enrolled during active disease. J is TRBJ2-7 and V is TRBV6-1; D is possibly TRBD1 (5 bases). CDR3 sequence reads: CASSEALQVIYEQYF. The CDR3 coding sequence is TGTGCCAGCAGTGAAGCGCTACAGGTAATCTACGAGCAGTACTTC.